What follows describes a single T cell receptor (beta chain). Its specificity is unknown. A much larger clone lies one base from this, so it may be a read error. This sample is drawn from a study of T cell repertoires in cytomegalovirus infection. Study context: Matching HLA type and CMV infection were both indicated by public TCR beta signatures.

CDR1 and CDR2 (germline): MNHEY, SVGAGI. CDR3 size: 14 residues. The study's findings and limits: The study identified carriers of CMV plus the relevant HLA from cumulative public TCR beta family frequency.

One entry per CDR3 protein results from TCRdb running MiXCR on the reads. The sample has about 6,100 distinct CDR3 sequences, around 50% seen once. The TCR was taken from a human donor in good health (CMV status not recorded). Some clones in this sample may be carry-over from other donors' samples. Sequenced sample: PBMCs, sequenced either directly or after in vitro stimulation (not recorded which). The chain employs TRBV6-5 and TRBJ1-5; the match to TRBD1 covers 7 bases. Here the CDR3 reads CSSRMGQKNQPKRF. CDR3 coding DNA: TGTTCCAGCAGAATGGGACAGAAGAATCAGCCCAAGCGTTTT.